The 10 T cell receptor beta chains in this list originate from one sample, sequenced in a study of blood T cell repertoires in COVID-19. The table came from immunoSEQ multiplex PCR; TCRdb's copy has only in-frame clones and leaves some out. Among around 270,000 clones listed, 75% to 90% were seen once. Sequencing was done on a sample of PBMCs or T cells enriched from blood (not recorded which). The receptors were sampled from a woman aged 30 to 39 who had recovered from COVID-19.

The chain is built from TRBV2 and TRBJ1-6; the match to TRBD1 covers 10 bases. V dropped 5 bases and J dropped 6; count of bases not matched to a gene: 7. CDR1 and CDR2 from the germline V gene are SNHLY and FYNNEI. The CDR3 runs 16 residues. CDR3 in DNA: TGTGCCAGCAGTTCAGGGGACAGGGGAATTAATTCACCCCTCCACTTT. Translating it yields CASSSGDRGINSPLHF. The entire variable domain, with the rest obtained from reference TRBV2 and TRBJ1-6, is as follows: EPEVTQTPSHQVTQMGQEVILRCVPISNHLYFYWYRQILGQKVEFLVSFYNNEISEKSEIFDDQFSVERPDGSNFTLKIRSTKLEDSAMYFCASSSGDRGINSPLHFGNGTRLTVT.

The chain uses TRBV7-9 and TRBJ2-7; 12 nucleotides line up with TRBD2. With V trimmed by 4 bases and J by 4 bases, 5 bases remained unmatched. CDR3 length: 15 amino acids. Germline loops: CDR1 SEHNR, CDR2 FQNEAQ (reference sequence). CDR3 nucleotides: TGTGCCAGCAGCTCAAGACTAGCGGGGGAATACGAGCAGTACTTC. This codes for CASSSRLAGEYEQYF.

This chain links TRBV5-6 with TRBJ1-1, with 12 bases matching TRBD1. With 3 bases clipped from V and 2 bases from J, the junction kept 14 bases outside the gene matches. The CDR3 sequence is 19 residues long. Germline V gene sequence: CDR1 SGHDT, CDR2 YYEEEE. As DNA, the CDR3 is TGTGCCAGCAGCTATCCGGGACAGGGGGCGAGAAGTGTTAACACTGAAGCTTTCTTT. Translating gives CASSYPGQGARSVNTEAFF.

The chain combines TRBV5-1 with TRBJ1-1; 8 bases align to TRBD1. The CDR3 covers 14 residues. Per germline, CDR1 SGHRS and CDR2 YFSETQ. V was clipped by 4 bases and J by 0 bases; unmatched bases: 2. The CDR3 protein is CASSPQGVNTEAFF. DNA of the CDR3: TGCGCCAGCAGCCCACAGGGGGTGAACACTGAAGCTTTCTTT.

Ten or more counts support this clone. This chain uses TRBV5-1 with TRBJ1-1; D remains unclear. This CDR3 region has 11 residues. Trimming took 5 bases from V and 7 from J, leaving 9 bases between them. Per the germline V gene, CDR1 is SGHRS and CDR2 is YFSETQ. The CDR3 loop reads CASRGSFEAFF. CDR3 DNA sequence: TGCGCCAGCAGGGGCAGTTTTGAAGCTTTCTTT.

This clone was seen once. The V gene is TRBV7-9, the J gene TRBJ1-2; D might be TRBD1 (5 bases). The length of the CDR3 is 14 residues. The germline CDR1 and CDR2 sequences are SEHNR and FQNEAQ (reference sequence). Trimming removed 3 bases at V and 5 bases at J, with 13 bases between. CDR3 bases: TGTGCCAGCAGCTTTGGAGACAGCATATATGGCTACACCTTC. Its protein is CASSFGDSIYGYTF.

This clone was detected only once. This chain links TRBV9 with TRBJ2-3, with 11 bases lining up with TRBD2. CDR1 SGDLS and CDR2 YYNGEE come from the germline V gene. The CDR3 is 15 amino acids. With 3 bases clipped from V and 4 bases from J, the junction kept 4 bases outside the gene matches. CDR3 sequence (DNA): TGTGCCAGCAGCGATAGCGGGAGGGCCCCAGATACGCAGTATTTT. It encodes CASSDSGRAPDTQYF.

The CDR3 protein is CASGTGVYGYTF. The DNA of the CDR3 is TGTGCCAGCGGGACAGGGGTATACGGCTACACCTTC. The chain uses TRBV12-3 or TRBV12-4 and TRBJ1-2; 10 bases line up with TRBD1. V gave up 8 bases and J gave up 8 bases; unmatched junction bases: 5. The CDR3 runs to 12 residues.

The chain joins TRBV28 to TRBJ2-6; TRBD1 matches 7 bases. Unmatched junction bases numbered 8, after V lost 5 bases and J lost 4 bases. The CDR3 covers 16 residues. Germline V CDR1 and CDR2: MDHEN, SYDVKM. The CDR3 loop reads CASSKDRVSGANVLTF. The CDR3 nucleotides are TGTGCCAGCAGTAAAGACAGGGTTTCCGGGGCCAACGTCCTGACTTTC.

The chain is built from TRBV18 and TRBJ1-4; 8 bases map to TRBD1. Germline V gives CDR1 KGHSH, CDR2 LQKENI. The ends lost 2 bases at V and 6 bases at J; junction bases unmatched: 11. The CDR3 runs 17 residues. CDR3 nucleotide sequence: TGTGCCAGCTCACCAATCCCCCAGGGGGCGGGAGATGAAAAACTGTTTTTT. It yields the protein CASSPIPQGAGDEKLFF.